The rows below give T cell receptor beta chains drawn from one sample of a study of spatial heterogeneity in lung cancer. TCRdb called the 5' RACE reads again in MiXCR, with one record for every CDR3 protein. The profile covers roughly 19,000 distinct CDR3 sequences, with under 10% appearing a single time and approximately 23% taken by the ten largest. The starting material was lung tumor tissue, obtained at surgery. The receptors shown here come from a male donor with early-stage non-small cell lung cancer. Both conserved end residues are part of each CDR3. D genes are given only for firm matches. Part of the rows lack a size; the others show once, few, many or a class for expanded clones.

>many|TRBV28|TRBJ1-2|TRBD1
CASSPSYRGNYGYTF
TGTGCCAGCAGTCCCTCGTACAGGGGCAACTATGGCTACACCTTC
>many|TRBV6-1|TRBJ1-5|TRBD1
CASRLSLGTGGFQPQHF
TGTGCCAGCAGACTTAGTTTGGGGACAGGGGGGTTTCAGCCCCAGCATTTT
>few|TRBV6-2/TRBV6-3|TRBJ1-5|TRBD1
CASSYSGTARPQHF
TGTGCCAGCAGTTACTCGGGGACAGCCAGACCCCAGCATTTT
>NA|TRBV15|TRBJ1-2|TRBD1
CATSTDRRTGGDYGDTF
TGTGCCACCAGCACCGACCGAAGGACAGGGGGCGACTATGGCGACACCTTC
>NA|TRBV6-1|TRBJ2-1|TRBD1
CASSIDRGVTYNEQFF
TGTGCCAGCAGTATTGACAGGGGGGTAACCTACAATGAGCAGTTCTTC
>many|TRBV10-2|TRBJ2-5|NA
CASSPGYQETQYF
TGCGCCAGCAGCCCAGGTTATCAAGAGACCCAGTACTTC
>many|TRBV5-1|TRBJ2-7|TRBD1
CASSLVTGGFEQYF
TGCGCCAGCAGCTTGGTTACAGGGGGGTTCGAGCAGTACTTC
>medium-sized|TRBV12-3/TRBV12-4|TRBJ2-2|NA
CASSFGGGRVGELFF
TGTGCCAGCAGTTTCGGAGGGGGCAGGGTCGGGGAGCTGTTTTTT
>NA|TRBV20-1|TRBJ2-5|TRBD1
CSAGDSTQETQYF
TGCAGTGCTGGGGACAGTACACAAGAGACCCAGTACTTC
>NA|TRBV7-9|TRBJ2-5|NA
CASSTPLAGYQETQYF
TGTGCCAGCAGCACCCCTCTGGCGGGGTACCAAGAGACCCAGTACTTC
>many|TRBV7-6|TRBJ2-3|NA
CASSLGGGADTQYF
TGTGCCAGCAGCCTAGGGGGGGGGGCAGATACGCAGTATTTT
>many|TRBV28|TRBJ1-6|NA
CASSPPSQGANSPLHF
TGTGCCAGCAGTCCGCCCTCACAGGGTGCGAATTCACCCCTCCACTTT
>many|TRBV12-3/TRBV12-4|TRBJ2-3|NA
CASSFNRDVGTDTQYF
TGTGCCAGCAGTTTTAACAGGGATGTGGGCACAGATACGCAGTATTTT
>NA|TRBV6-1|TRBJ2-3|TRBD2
CASSLKGLAGGPSTDTQYF
TGTGCCAGCAGTCTAAAGGGACTAGCGGGGGGTCCTAGCACAGATACGCAGTATTTT
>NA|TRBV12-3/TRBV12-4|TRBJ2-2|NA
CASSFDSNTGELFF
TGTGCCAGCAGTTTCGACAGCAACACCGGGGAGCTGTTTTTT
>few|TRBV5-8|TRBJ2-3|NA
CASSPRASGGTQYF
TGTGCCAGCAGCCCCAGGGCCTCCGGGGGTACGCAGTATTTT
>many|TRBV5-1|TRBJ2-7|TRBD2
CASSLISGTYEQYF
TGCGCCAGCAGCTTGATTAGCGGGACCTACGAGCAGTACTTC
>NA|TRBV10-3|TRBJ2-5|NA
CAISDPRDQDRGARETQYF
TGTGCCATCAGTGATCCGAGGGATCAAGATCGGGGGGCGCGGGAGACCCAGTACTTC
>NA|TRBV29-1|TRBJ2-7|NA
CSSGTGTQGAYYEQYF
TGCAGCTCCGGAACAGGGACCCAAGGTGCCTACTACGAGCAGTACTTC
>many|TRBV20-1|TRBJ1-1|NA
CSARGPGMNTEAFF
TGCAGTGCTAGGGGTCCAGGGATGAACACTGAAGCTTTCTTT
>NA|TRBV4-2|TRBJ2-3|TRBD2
CASSQDPSGGLDTQYF
TGTGCCAGCAGCCAAGACCCTAGCGGGGGGCTAGATACGCAGTATTTT
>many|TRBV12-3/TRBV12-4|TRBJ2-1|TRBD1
CASSLWDRAYNEQFF
TGTGCCAGCAGTTTATGGGACAGGGCTTACAATGAGCAGTTCTTC
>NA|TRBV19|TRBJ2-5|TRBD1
CASSIGTGAETQYF
TGTGCCAGTAGTATTGGGACAGGGGCGGAGACCCAGTACTTC
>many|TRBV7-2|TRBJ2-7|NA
CASSPQGQGSYEQYF
TGTGCCAGCAGCCCCCAGGGGCAGGGCTCCTACGAGCAGTACTTC
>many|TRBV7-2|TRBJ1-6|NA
CASSLTPRSSYNSPLHF
TGTGCCAGCAGCTTAACTCCGAGGAGCTCCTATAATTCACCCCTCCACTTT
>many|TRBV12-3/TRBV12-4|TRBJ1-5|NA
CASSLGDENQPQHF
TGTGCCAGCAGTTTGGGGGATGAAAATCAGCCCCAGCATTTT
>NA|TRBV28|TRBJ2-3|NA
CASSLTGRTSTDTQYF
TGTGCCAGCAGTTTAACCGGGCGGACTAGCACAGATACGCAGTATTTT
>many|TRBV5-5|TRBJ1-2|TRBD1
CASSSTGGNYGYTF
TGTGCCAGCAGTTCGACAGGGGGTAACTATGGCTACACCTTC
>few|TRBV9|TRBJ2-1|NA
CASSASSGEAYREQFF
TGTGCCAGCAGCGCCTCCTCAGGGGAGGCCTACAGGGAGCAGTTCTTC
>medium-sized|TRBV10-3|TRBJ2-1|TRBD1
CAISTDRNEQFF
TGTGCCATCAGCACGGACAGGAATGAGCAGTTCTTC
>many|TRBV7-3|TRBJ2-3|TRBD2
CASSFRGGPSDTQYF
TGTGCCAGCAGCTTTCGCGGGGGGCCTTCAGATACGCAGTATTTT
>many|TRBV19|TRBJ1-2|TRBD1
CASSSGQASNYGYTF
TGTGCCAGTAGTTCGGGACAGGCTTCTAACTATGGCTACACCTTC
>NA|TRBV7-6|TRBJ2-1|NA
CASSLPRTYQSNEQFF
TGTGCCAGCAGCTTACCCCGGACCTACCAAAGCAATGAGCAGTTCTTC
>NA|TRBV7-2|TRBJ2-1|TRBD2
CASRTSGGANEQFF
TGTGCCAGCAGGACTAGCGGGGGGGCGAATGAGCAGTTCTTC
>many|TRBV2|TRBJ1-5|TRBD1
CASSGTGGSQPQHF
TGTGCCAGCAGTGGGACAGGGGGCAGTCAGCCCCAGCATTTT
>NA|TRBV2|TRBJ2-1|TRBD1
CASSENRGNEQFF
TGTGCCAGCAGTGAAAACAGGGGGAATGAGCAGTTCTTC
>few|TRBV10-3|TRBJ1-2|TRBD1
CAITSDRGDYGYTF
TGTGCCATCACTTCGGACAGGGGTGACTATGGCTACACCTTC